These T cell receptor beta chains were read from a single sample in a study of T cell responses to AZD1222 COVID-19 vaccine. TCRdb's copy holds only in-frame clones and misses some; the assay was immunoSEQ multiplex PCR. This sample has over 120,000 clones, with roughly 89% found just once. Sequencing was performed on peripheral blood, taken on day 0 of AZD1222 vaccination. Source of these receptors: an adult in good health. Each CDR3 is given with its conserved first and last residue. D genes are given only for firm matches. Rows give clone size only sometimes, using once, few, many, or a class for an expanded clone.

TRBJ2-7 TRBD2 TRBV30 NA CAWSPPGLAGANEQYF TGTGCCTGGAGCCCGCCGGGACTAGCGGGAGCCAACGAGCAGTACTTC
TRBJ2-4 NA TRBV15 NA CATSRDRVKTKNIQYF TGTGCCACCAGCAGAGATAGGGTCAAAACCAAAAACATTCAGTACTTC
TRBJ1-2 TRBD1 TRBV5-1 once CASTWGQGIRNYGYTF TGCGCCAGCACTTGGGGACAGGGAATTCGTAACTATGGCTACACCTTC
TRBJ1-5 TRBD1 TRBV27 NA CASSLTRGSNQPQHF TGTGCCAGCAGTTTAACCAGGGGGTCCAATCAGCCCCAGCATTTT
TRBJ2-2 NA TRBV3-1/TRBV3-2 NA CASSYEGTGELFF TGTGCCAGCAGCTACGAGGGTACCGGGGAGCTGTTTTTT
TRBJ1-5 TRBD1 TRBV27 NA CASRMVDRADQPQHF TGTGCCAGCAGAATGGTCGACAGGGCGGATCAGCCCCAGCATTTT
TRBJ2-3 TRBD2 TRBV25-1 NA CASSPGASGSTDTQYF TGTGCCAGCAGTCCGGGAGCTAGCGGGAGTACAGATACGCAGTATTTT
TRBJ2-1 NA TRBV2 NA CASSEEVGGLEQFF TGTGCCAGCAGTGAGGAGGTAGGGGGTCTAGAGCAGTTCTTC
TRBJ2-7 NA TRBV28 NA CASSTGTGMYEQYF TGTGCCAGCAGTACCGGGACGGGAATGTACGAGCAGTACTTC
TRBJ2-1 TRBD2 TRBV5-1 NA CASSRRTSGIVWKSYNEQFF TGCGCCAGCAGCCGGCGGACTAGCGGGATAGTTTGGAAATCCTACAATGAGCAGTTCTTC
TRBJ2-2 NA TRBV19 NA CATVGAGRRGELFF TGTGCCACGGTGGGGGCAGGGCGTCGCGGGGAGCTGTTTTTT
TRBJ1-2 NA TRBV29-1 NA CSVGGRLNYGYTF TGCAGCGTTGGTGGGCGGCTAAACTATGGCTACACCTTC
TRBJ2-5 TRBD2 TRBV5-5 NA CASSLGPSGMQETQYF TGTGCCAGCAGCTTGGGTCCTAGCGGGATGCAAGAGACCCAGTACTTC
TRBJ1-6 TRBD1 TRBV28 NA CASSGTGANSPLHF TGTGCCAGCAGTGGGACAGGGGCTAATTCACCCCTCCACTTT
TRBJ1-6 NA TRBV5-1 NA CASSLQQGDSPLHF TGCGCCAGCAGCTTGCAACAGGGAGATTCACCCCTCCACTTT
TRBJ1-1 NA TRBV7-9 NA CASSLGAMNTEAFF TGTGCCAGCAGCCTTGGGGCAATGAACACTGAAGCTTTCTTT
TRBJ2-7 TRBD2 TRBV5-1 NA CASSRGEIAGDEQYF TGCGCCAGCAGCCGGGGGGAGATAGCGGGAGACGAGCAGTACTTC
TRBJ2-3 TRBD2 TRBV2 NA CASRDLSGSSSRNTDTQYF TGTGCCAGCAGGGACCTTAGCGGGAGCAGCTCGAGGAACACAGATACGCAGTATTTT
TRBJ2-7 NA TRBV28 NA CASRRGPSFSYEQYF TGTGCCAGCAGGCGTGGGCCGAGTTTTTCCTACGAGCAGTACTTC
TRBJ1-1 NA TRBV7-8 NA CASSSLTGMNTEAFF TGTGCCAGCAGCTCGCTGACGGGTATGAACACTGAAGCTTTCTTT